This T cell receptor (beta chain) was identified during a study of shared clonotypes between healthy human individuals (dated by TCRdb to the early 2020s). As for the study more broadly: The cohort included a few men and a couple of women between 18 and 49 years of age. For each donor, CD4 naive and CD4 memory were each run on three plates, CD8 naive on two plates, and CD8 memory on one plate. Blood TCR repertoires of five healthy adults were deeply sequenced to estimate repertoire size and the extent of clonotype sharing between individuals. To increase sequencing depth and limit assay-specific biases, different laboratories used diverse techniques to prepare libraries and sequence TCR repertoires. Each donor's leukapheresis produced roughly between about 0.8 and 10 billion PBMCs.

Using the deep immunoSEQ assay, TCR CDR3 regions were amplified from genomic DNA by multiplex PCR. Extracted genomic DNA from each cell subset was spread evenly across all wells of several immunoSEQ 96-well plates, with each plate serving as a replicate. For sorted subsets, around 200 ng genomic DNA, equal to tens of thousands of T cell genomes, was loaded into each replicate PCR. Purified libraries were quantified with a Qubit 3.0 fluorometer, sized on a Bioanalyzer 2100, and re-quantified with the KAPA Library Quantification kit. Every immunoSEQ 96-well plate was sequenced on a separate single-read 150-cycle Illumina NextSeq 550 flow cell. The study's processing was this. Because the immunoSEQ output held only junctional sequences and lacked quality scores, the filtering could not match the filtering applied to full-length reads. To assign V/J genes and CDR3, sequences were annotated using PyIR, a Python wrapper for IgBLAST v1.9, with IMGT germline references. Reads were filtered out if the reads had weak V/J assignments (E-value above 1e-6), no CDR3, stop codons, out-of-frame junctions, or ambiguous translated residues. V3J clonotypes were defined as sequences sharing an identical inferred V gene, J gene, and CDR3 amino acid sequence. The percentage overlap between two repertoires was calculated by dividing the number of shared unique clonotypes by the size of the smaller repertoire. Three approaches were used to assess repertoire richness: RTK rarefaction, the Chao1 estimator, and Recon v2.1 estimates of unobserved clonotypes. Generation probabilities were computed with OLGA for all TCRbeta clonotypes obtained by the gDNA method from four donors. TCRdb limited this immuneACCESS table to in-frame rearrangements with V and J called. A share of clones is missing; checked studies link under half to unresolved V genes, and the rest is unexplained. From that table come the V and J calls and clone size; the DNA was used to work out D and trimming. The sample has 2 million to 2.5 million clones on record, approximately 93% of them singletons. 0.35% to 0.45% of the sample is held by the ten biggest clonotypes.

Study-wide findings and limitations: Pairwise subsampling led to the expectation that sequencing depth would affect the degree of clonotype sharing among donors. Estimated clonotype richness was generally larger for naive than for memory subsets. Even with the large sequencing depth, rarefaction of the sorted-subset datasets indicated that sequencing was incomplete. Higher generation probabilities were observed for clonotypes shared by all four sorted-subset donors than for non-shared clonotypes. Because the study included only a small number of donors, the genetic and exposure-history diversity represented was limited. Sharing across a few donors was observed for 5% to 6.5% of naive CD4, under 4% of naive CD8, over 2% of memory CD4, and around 0.42% of memory CD8 clonotypes. Sampling was restricted to blood, and TCR repertoires in tissues likely differ from the TCR repertoires found in blood.

This clone was seen just once. Its recognized antigen is unknown. No clone much larger than this one lies a single base away; base qualities are absent. Other nucleotide sequences in the sample specify the same CDR3. The donors were healthy, HIV-negative adults with no recently reported acute infections or vaccinations. Every donor was a Caucasian adult living in Nashville, Tennessee, USA. CD4+ T cells were enriched by magnetic negative selection, after which naive cells were positively selected on CD45RA and the negative fraction was taken as the memory subset. After blood collection by leukapheresis, PBMCs were isolated using Ficoll-Histopaque density gradient centrifugation and then cryopreserved in the vapor phase of liquid nitrogen. Analytical flow cytometry was used to check the purity and quantity of every magnetically sorted T cell population. Each sorted fraction had its genomic DNA isolated and then quantified by UV absorbance on a Nanodrop 2000c.

For CDR1 and CDR2, the germline V gene lists MDHEN and SYDVKM. V is reduced by 2 bases and J by 1 base, leaving a spacing of 5 bases between them. Counted from cysteine to phenylalanine, this CDR3 has 13 amino acids. Just the 39-base CDR3 DNA is kept, in frame starting at base 1. The material sequenced was naive CD4+ T cells from PBMCs. Read against the paper, the sample's cell subset or site label means: CD45RA+ positively selected. The sequence is built from TRBV28 and TRBJ1-2; the D gene is not confidently resolved. This clonotype was obtained from a man in his late teens or twenties in good health. Some clones in this sample may be carry-over from other donors' samples. Read as DNA, the sequence is TGTGCCAGCAGTTTAGCTATTAACTATGGCTACACCTTC. Its protein is CASSLAINYGYTF.